These T cell receptor beta chains were read from a single sample in a study of early T cells in non-severe SARS-CoV-2 infection. Via MiXCR, TCRdb re-called the 5' RACE reads, giving one row per CDR3 protein. The data contain approximately 120,000 distinct CDR3 sequences, 14% to 15% of them seen just once; the ten biggest clones take up 21%. Input material: whole blood. Every receptor here comes from an adult who was a healthcare worker with PCR-confirmed SARS-CoV-2 infection or an uninfected control (not recorded which). CDR3s include the opening cysteine and the closing phenylalanine or tryptophan. The order of the fields is clone size, J gene, V gene, D gene, CDR3 DNA, CDR3 protein. D genes are given only for firm matches. Size tells how often a clone was seen (once, few, many) or the class of an expanded clone, and some rows leave it out.

>-|TRBJ1-1|TRBV5-1|-
TGCGCCAGCCGCCCACAGATGAACACTGAAGCTTTCTTT
CASRPQMNTEAFF
>many|TRBJ1-5|TRBV19|TRBD1
TGTGCCAGTTCTCAGGGGGCCCGTAATCAGCCCCAGCATTTT
CASSQGARNQPQHF
>few|TRBJ2-7|TRBV5-1|-
TGCGCCAGCAGCCCCCAACAGGGTCAGCAGTACTTC
CASSPQQGQQYF
>few|TRBJ1-2|TRBV4-1|TRBD1
TGCGCCAGCAGCTTAGCTTCCGGGACAGCGAACTATGGCTACACCTTC
CASSLASGTANYGYTF
>few|TRBJ1-1|TRBV29-1|TRBD1
TGCAGCGTTTATGACAGGGGAGCTGAAGCTTTCTTT
CSVYDRGAEAFF
>few|TRBJ2-5|TRBV11-2|-
TGTGCCAGCAGCTTAACAGGGAACCAAGAGACCCAGTACTTC
CASSLTGNQETQYF
>many|TRBJ1-4|TRBV30|-
TGTGCCTTGGAACTCAAGACAGAGTTTAATGAAAAACTGTTTTTT
CALELKTEFNEKLFF
>few|TRBJ2-5|TRBV7-8|-
TGTGCCAGCAGCCCAGGAAATCAAGAGACCCAGTACTTC
CASSPGNQETQYF
>few|TRBJ2-1|TRBV3-1|TRBD2
TGTGCCAGCAGCCGGGCGGGGGGTAAAGACAATGAGCAGTTCTTC
CASSRAGGKDNEQFF
>once|TRBJ1-6|TRBV20-1|-
TGCAGTGCTAGAGACCCAAAAGGGGGATATGGATCACCCCTCCACTTT
CSARDPKGGYGSPLHF
>many|TRBJ1-2|TRBV20-1|TRBD1
TGCAGTGCTAGCAGACAGGGGGGCTATAACTATGGCTACACCTTC
CSASRQGGYNYGYTF
>few|TRBJ2-1|TRBV27|TRBD2
TGTGCCAGCAGTTTTGGGACTAGCGGCGGTGAGCAGTTCTTC
CASSFGTSGGEQFF
>-|TRBJ2-3|TRBV7-3|TRBD2
TGTGCCAGCAGCCCCACCGGGACTAGCGGGGGGGAGGGACCCACAGATACGCAGTATTTT
CASSPTGTSGGEGPTDTQYF
>many|TRBJ1-5|TRBV4-1|-
TGCGCCAGCAGCCCCTCCCGGAATCAGCCCCAGCATTTT
CASSPSRNQPQHF
>many|TRBJ2-3|TRBV7-2|-
TGTGCCAGCAGCACTCTCACAGATACGCAGTATTTT
CASSTLTDTQYF
>many|TRBJ2-6|TRBV19|-
TGTGCCAGTAGTATTCCCAGCCCAGGAAGGGGGGCCAACGTCCTGACTTTC
CASSIPSPGRGANVLTF
>few|TRBJ2-7|TRBV7-9|-
TGTGCCAGCAGCTTATTGACCCTCGAGCAGTACTTC
CASSLLTLEQYF
>few|TRBJ1-2|TRBV7-8|TRBD1
TGTGCCAGCAGTCTAAGGACAGGGGCCTTCTATGGCTACACCTTC
CASSLRTGAFYGYTF
>many|TRBJ2-3|TRBV20-1|TRBD1
TGCAGTGCTAGAGGGACAGGGGGAATACAGTATTTT
CSARGTGGIQYF
>few|TRBJ2-7|TRBV6-6|-
TGTGCCAGCAGTTATTCCCAGCAGGGGCAGTACTTC
CASSYSQQGQYF
>-|TRBJ2-3|TRBV7-2|-
TGTGCCAGCAGCTTACCCCGGCTAGCCTACACGCAGTATTTT
CASSLPRLAYTQYF
>-|TRBJ2-7|TRBV27|-
TGTGCCAGCAGTTCCCCTTCCCGCAGGAGTTACGAGCAGTACTTC
CASSSPSRRSYEQYF
>-|TRBJ2-1|TRBV10-3|-
TGTGCCATCAGTGAGTCAGGGGGGCCGTACAATGAGCAGTTCTTC
CAISESGGPYNEQFF
>few|TRBJ1-2|TRBV7-3|TRBD1
TGTGCCAGCAGCTCTACAGGGGGCGCAGACGGCTACACCTTC
CASSSTGGADGYTF
>few|TRBJ1-2|TRBV30|-
TGTGCCTGGAGTCTCAGGGGTTTCGATGGCTACACCTTC
CAWSLRGFDGYTF
>-|TRBJ1-1|TRBV9|-
TGTGCCAGCAGCGTAGGGTCCGGGGTGTTGGGCACTGAAGCTTTCTTT
CASSVGSGVLGTEAFF
>few|TRBJ1-1|TRBV12-3/TRBV12-4|-
TGTGCCAGCGGGGGACAAATGAACACTGAAGCTTTCTTT
CASGGQMNTEAFF
>-|TRBJ2-6|TRBV27|-
TGTGCCAGCAGCATGACAGGCCCCGGGGCCAACGTCCTGACTTTC
CASSMTGPGANVLTF
>many|TRBJ1-1|TRBV7-3|-
TGTGCCAGCAGCTTAAATCCGGGTTATGAAGCTTTCTTT
CASSLNPGYEAFF
>many|TRBJ2-3|TRBV27|TRBD2
TGTGCCAGCAGTTTTCCAAGCGGGGGGGCCTTCGGTACGCAGTATTTT
CASSFPSGGAFGTQYF
>many|TRBJ1-5|TRBV12-3/TRBV12-4|-
TGTGCCAGCAGTTTATGGGGGCGGCCCCAGCATTTT
CASSLWGRPQHF
>-|TRBJ2-7|TRBV20-1|-
TGCAGTGCTAGAGGACGCATTGGCATCTACGAGCAGTACTTC
CSARGRIGIYEQYF
>few|TRBJ1-2|TRBV7-9|TRBD1
TGTGCCAGCAGCCCGACAGGGGAGTATGGCTACACCTTC
CASSPTGEYGYTF
>-|TRBJ2-1|TRBV4-2|-
TGTGCCAGCAGCCAAGATAGAGACAATGAGCAGTTCTTC
CASSQDRDNEQFF
>many|TRBJ1-2|TRBV7-8|-
TGTGCCAGCAGCCCAGCCACAGGCCATGGGTCGGGAGGCTACACCTTC
CASSPATGHGSGGYTF
>-|TRBJ1-1|TRBV20-1|-
TGCAGTGCTAGAGATCCGGCGAACACTGAAGCTTTCTTT
CSARDPANTEAFF
>-|TRBJ2-3|TRBV24-1|-
TGTGCCACCAGTGATACCCAGGGAACAGATACGCAGTATTTT
CATSDTQGTDTQYF
>many|TRBJ2-5|TRBV4-1|-
TGCGCCAGCAGCCAGCGACGGCAAGAGACCCAGTACTTC
CASSQRRQETQYF
>-|TRBJ2-2|TRBV7-3|-
TGTGCCAGCAGCCAAACCAACACCGGGGAGCTGTTTTTT
CASSQTNTGELFF
>-|TRBJ2-5|TRBV9|-
TGTGCCAGCAGCCGACGGGTAGCGGAGACCCAGTACTTC
CASSRRVAETQYF
>-|TRBJ1-2|TRBV3-1|-
TGTGTCAGCAGCCCCCAAGGTTTGAACTATGGCTACACCTTC
CVSSPQGLNYGYTF